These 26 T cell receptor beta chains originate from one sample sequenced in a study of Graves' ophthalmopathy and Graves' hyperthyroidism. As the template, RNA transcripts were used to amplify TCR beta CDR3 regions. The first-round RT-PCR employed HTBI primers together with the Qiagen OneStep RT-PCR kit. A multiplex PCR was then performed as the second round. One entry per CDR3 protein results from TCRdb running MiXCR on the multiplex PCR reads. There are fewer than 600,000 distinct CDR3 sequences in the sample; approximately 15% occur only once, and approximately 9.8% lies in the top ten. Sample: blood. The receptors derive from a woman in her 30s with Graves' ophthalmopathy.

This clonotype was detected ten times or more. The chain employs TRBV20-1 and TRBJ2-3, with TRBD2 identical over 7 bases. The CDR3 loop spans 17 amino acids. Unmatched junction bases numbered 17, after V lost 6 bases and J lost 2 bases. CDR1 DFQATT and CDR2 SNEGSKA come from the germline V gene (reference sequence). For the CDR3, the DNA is TGCAGTGCGCCTTTTTTCACCCTGCGGGGGAACACAGATACGCAGTATTTT. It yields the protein CSAPFFTLRGNTDTQYF.

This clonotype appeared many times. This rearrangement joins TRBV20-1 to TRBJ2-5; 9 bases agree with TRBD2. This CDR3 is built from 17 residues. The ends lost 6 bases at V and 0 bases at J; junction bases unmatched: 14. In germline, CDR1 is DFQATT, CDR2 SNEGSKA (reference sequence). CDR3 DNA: TGCAGTGCCAGACCAGGGTTTAGCGGGGGCCACCAAGAGACCCAGTACTTC. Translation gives CSARPGFSGGHQETQYF.

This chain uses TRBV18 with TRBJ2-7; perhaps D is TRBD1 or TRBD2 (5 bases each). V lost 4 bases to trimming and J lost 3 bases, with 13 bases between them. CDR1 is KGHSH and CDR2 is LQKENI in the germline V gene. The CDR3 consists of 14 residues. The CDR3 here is CASSLQGVIYEQYF. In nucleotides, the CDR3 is TGTGCCAGCTCACTTCAGGGAGTGATCTACGAGCAGTACTTC.

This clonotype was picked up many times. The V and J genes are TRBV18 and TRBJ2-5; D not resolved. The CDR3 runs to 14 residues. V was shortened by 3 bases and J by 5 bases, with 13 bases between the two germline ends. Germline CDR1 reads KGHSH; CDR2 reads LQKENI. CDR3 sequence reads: CASSPPVGSETQYF. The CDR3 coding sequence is TGTGCCAGCTCACCTCCGGTGGGATCCGAGACCCAGTACTTC.

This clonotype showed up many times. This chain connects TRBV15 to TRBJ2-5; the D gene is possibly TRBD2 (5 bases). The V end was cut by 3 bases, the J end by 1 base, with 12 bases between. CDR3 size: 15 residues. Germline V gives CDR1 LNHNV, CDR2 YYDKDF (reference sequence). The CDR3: CATSRRAAFQETQYF. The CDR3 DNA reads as TGTGCCACCAGCAGGAGAGCGGCCTTCCAAGAGACCCAGTACTTC.

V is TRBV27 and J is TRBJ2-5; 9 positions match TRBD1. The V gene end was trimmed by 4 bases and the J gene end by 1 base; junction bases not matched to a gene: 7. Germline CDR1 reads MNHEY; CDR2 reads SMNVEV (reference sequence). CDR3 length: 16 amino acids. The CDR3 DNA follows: TGTGCCAGCAGTTCGGAGACAGGGGGTCTCCAAGAGACCCAGTACTTC. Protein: CASSSETGGLQETQYF.

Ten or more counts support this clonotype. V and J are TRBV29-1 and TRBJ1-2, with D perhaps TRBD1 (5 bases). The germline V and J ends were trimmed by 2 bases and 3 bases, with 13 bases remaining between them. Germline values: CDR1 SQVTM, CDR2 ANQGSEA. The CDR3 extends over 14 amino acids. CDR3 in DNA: TGCAGCGTTGAATGGAAGACAGCGTACTATGGCTACACCTTC. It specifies CSVEWKTAYYGYTF.

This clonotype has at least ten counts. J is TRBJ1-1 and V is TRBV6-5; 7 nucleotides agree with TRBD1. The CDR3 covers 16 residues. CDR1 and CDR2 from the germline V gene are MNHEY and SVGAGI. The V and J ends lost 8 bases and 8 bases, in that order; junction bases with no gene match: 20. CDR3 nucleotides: TGTGCCAGCCCCCCTGGGGCGACAGGGATGACCTCCGAAGCTTTCTTT. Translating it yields CASPPGATGMTSEAFF.

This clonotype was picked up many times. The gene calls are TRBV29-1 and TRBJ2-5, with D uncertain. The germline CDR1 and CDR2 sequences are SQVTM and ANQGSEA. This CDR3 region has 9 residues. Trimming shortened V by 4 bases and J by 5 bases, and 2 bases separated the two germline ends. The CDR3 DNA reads TGCAGCGTTGGGGAGACCCAGTACTTC. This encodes CSVGETQYF.

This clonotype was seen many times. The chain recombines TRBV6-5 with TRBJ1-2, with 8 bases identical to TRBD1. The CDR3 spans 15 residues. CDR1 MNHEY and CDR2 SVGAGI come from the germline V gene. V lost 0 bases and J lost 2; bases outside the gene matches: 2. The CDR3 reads CASSYSQGANYGYTF. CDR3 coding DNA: TGTGCCAGCAGTTACTCCCAGGGGGCGAACTATGGCTACACCTTC.

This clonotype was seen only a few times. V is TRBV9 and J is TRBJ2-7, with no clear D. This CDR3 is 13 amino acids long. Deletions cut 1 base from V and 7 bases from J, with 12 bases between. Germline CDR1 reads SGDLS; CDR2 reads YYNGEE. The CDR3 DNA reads TGTGCCAGCAGCGTAAGGGCCGGACGGGAGCAGTACTTC. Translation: CASSVRAGREQYF.

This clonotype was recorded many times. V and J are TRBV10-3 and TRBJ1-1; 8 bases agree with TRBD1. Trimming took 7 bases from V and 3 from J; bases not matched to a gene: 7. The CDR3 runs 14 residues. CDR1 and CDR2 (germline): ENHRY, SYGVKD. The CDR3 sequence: CAITQGAGDTEAFF. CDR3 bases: TGTGCCATCACCCAGGGGGCAGGGGACACTGAAGCTTTCTTT.

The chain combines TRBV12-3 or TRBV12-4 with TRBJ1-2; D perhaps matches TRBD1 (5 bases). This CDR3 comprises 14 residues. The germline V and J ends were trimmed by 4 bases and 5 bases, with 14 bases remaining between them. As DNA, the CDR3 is TGTGCCAGCAGTTCGTGGGACTCCTATTATGGCTACACCTTC. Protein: CASSSWDSYYGYTF.

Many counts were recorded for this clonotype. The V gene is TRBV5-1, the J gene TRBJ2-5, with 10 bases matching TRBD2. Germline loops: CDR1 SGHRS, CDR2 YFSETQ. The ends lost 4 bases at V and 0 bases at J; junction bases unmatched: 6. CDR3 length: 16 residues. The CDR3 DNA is TGCGCCAGCAGCGTCAGGGGACTAGCGTACCAAGAGACCCAGTACTTC. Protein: CASSVRGLAYQETQYF. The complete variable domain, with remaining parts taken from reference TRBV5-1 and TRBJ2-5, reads KAGVTQTPRYLIKTRGQQVTLSCSPISGHRSVSWYQQTPGQGLQFLFEYFSETQRNKGNFPGRFSGRQFSNSRSEMNVSTLELGDSALYLCASSVRGLAYQETQYFGPGTRLLVL.

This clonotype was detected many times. CDR3 coding DNA: TGTGCCAGCATATCTGGGGACAATAGCAATCAGCCCCAGCATTTT. This sequence encodes CASISGDNSNQPQHF. This chain uses TRBV11-3 with TRBJ1-5; maybe TRBD1 (6 bases). CDR3 size: 15 residues. CDR1 and CDR2 (germline): SGHNT, YENEEA. Trimming took off 7 bases at V and 0 bases at J, with 13 bases between the two ends. The whole variable domain, remainder taken from reference TRBV11-3 and TRBJ1-5, is EAGVVQSPRYKIIEKKQPVAFWCNPISGHNTLYWYLQNLGQGPELLIRYENEEAVDDSQLPKDRFSAERLKGVDSTLKIQPAELGDSAVYLCASISGDNSNQPQHFGDGTRLSIL.

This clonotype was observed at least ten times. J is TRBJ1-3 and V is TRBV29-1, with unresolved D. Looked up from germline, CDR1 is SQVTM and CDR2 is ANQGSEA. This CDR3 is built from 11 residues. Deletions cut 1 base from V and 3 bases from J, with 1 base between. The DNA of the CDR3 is TGCAGCGTTGAAGTTGGAAACACCATATATTTT. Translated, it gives CSVEVGNTIYF.

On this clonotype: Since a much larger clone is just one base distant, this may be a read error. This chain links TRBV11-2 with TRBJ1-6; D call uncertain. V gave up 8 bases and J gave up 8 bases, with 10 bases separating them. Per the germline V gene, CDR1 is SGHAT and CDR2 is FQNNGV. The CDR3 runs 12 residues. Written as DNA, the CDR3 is TGTGCCAGCTCAGAGTATTATTCACCCCTCCACTTT. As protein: CASSEYYSPLHF.

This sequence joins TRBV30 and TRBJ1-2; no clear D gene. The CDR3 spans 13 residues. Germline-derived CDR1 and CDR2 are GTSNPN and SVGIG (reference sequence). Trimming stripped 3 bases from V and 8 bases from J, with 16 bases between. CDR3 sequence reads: CAWRVGASGGYTF. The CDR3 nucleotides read TGTGCCTGGAGGGTCGGCGCCTCAGGAGGCTACACCTTC.

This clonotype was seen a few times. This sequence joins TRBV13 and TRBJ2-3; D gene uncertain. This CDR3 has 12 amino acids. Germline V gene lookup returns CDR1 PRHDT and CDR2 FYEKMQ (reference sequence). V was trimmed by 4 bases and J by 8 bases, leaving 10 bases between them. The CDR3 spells CASSSREATQYF. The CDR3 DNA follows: TGTGCCAGCAGCTCGCGTGAGGCTACGCAGTATTTT.

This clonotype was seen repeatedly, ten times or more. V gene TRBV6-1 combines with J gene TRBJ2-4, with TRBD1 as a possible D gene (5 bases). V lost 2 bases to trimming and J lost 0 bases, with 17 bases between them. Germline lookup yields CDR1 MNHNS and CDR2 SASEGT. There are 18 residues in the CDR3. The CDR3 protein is CASSERQPGVVAKNIQYF. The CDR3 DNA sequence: TGTGCCAGCAGTGAACGACAGCCTGGGGTCGTAGCCAAAAACATTCAGTACTTC.

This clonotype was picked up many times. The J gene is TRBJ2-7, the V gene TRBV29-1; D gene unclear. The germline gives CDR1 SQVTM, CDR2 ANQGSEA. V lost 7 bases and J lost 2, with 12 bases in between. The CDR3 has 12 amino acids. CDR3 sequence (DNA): TGCAGCGCCTTACAAGGACCCTACGAGCAGTACTTC. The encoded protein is CSALQGPYEQYF.

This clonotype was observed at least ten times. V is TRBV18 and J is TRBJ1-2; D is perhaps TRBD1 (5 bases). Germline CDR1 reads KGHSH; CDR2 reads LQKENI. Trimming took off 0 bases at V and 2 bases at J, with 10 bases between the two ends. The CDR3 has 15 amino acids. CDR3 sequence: CASSPPGHSNYGYTF. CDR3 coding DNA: TGTGCCAGCTCACCACCTGGACATTCAAACTATGGCTACACCTTC. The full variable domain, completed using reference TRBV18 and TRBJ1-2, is NAGVMQNPRHLVRRRGQEARLRCSPMKGHSHVYWYRQLPEEGLKFMVYLQKENIIDESGMPKERFSAEFPKEGPSILRIQQVVRGDSAAYFCASSPPGHSNYGYTFGSGTRLTVV.

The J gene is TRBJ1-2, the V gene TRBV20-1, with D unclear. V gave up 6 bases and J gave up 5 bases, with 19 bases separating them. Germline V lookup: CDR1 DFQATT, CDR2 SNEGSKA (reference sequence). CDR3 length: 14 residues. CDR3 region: CSAPNPEIPYGYTF. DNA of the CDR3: TGCAGTGCCCCCAACCCGGAGATACCTTATGGCTACACCTTC.

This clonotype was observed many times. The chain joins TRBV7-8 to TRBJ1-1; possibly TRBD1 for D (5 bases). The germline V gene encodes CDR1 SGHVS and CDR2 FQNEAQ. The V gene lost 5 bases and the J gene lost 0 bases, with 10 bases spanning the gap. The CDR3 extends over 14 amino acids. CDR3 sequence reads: CASSPRALNTEAFF. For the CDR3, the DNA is TGTGCCAGCAGCCCCAGGGCCCTGAACACTGAAGCTTTCTTT.

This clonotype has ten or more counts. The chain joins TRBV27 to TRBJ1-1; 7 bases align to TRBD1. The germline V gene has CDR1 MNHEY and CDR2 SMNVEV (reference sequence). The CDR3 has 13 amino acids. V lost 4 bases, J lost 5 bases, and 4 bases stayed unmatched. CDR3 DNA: TGTGCCAGCAGTTCAGGGGGTTGGACTGAAGCTTTCTTT. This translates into CASSSGGWTEAFF.

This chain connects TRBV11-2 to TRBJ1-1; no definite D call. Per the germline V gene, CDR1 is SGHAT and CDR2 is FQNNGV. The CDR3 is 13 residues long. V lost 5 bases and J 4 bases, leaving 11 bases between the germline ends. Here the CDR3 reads CASSPRAFTEAFF. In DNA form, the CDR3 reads TGTGCCAGCAGCCCCCGGGCCTTCACTGAAGCTTTCTTT.